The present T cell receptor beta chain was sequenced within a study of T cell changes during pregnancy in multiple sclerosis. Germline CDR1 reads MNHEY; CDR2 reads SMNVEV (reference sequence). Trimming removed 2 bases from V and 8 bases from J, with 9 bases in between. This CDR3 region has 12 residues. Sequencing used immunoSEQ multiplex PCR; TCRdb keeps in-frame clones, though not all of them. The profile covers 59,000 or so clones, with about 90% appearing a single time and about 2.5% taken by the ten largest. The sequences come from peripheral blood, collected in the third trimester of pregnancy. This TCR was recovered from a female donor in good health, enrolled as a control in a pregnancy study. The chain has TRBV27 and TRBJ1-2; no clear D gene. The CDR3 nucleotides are TGTGCCAGCAGTTTAGGAGGGAGCGGCTACACCTTC. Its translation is CASSLGGSGYTF.